The 26 T cell receptor beta chains below come from one sample, sequenced in a study of T cell clones after liver transplantation. Profiling relied on immunoSEQ multiplex PCR, and the TCRdb table lists in-frame clones only, not all of them. The sample contains approximately 51,000 clones, around 85% of which appear only once. Sequenced material: CD8+ T cells from blood, taken 12 months after liver transplant. The receptors come from a human patient who received a liver transplant. Some T cells may have come from the graft donor.

The rearrangement uses TRBV19 and TRBJ2-7, with 9 bases aligning to TRBD1. Germline CDR1 reads LNHDA; CDR2 reads SQIVND (reference sequence). After removal of 5 bases from V and 3 bases from J, the junction contained 8 bases not matched to a gene. The CDR3 consists of 15 residues. The CDR3 nucleotides read TGTGCCAGTAGTTCCGGGACAGGGCCTTTCTACGAGCAGTACTTC. This encodes CASSSGTGPFYEQYF.

This clone occurred once. This chain connects TRBV27 to TRBJ1-1; maybe TRBD1 (5 bases). Germline assignment: CDR1 MNHEY and CDR2 SMNVEV (reference sequence). Deletions cut 7 bases from V and 4 bases from J, with 19 bases between. The CDR3 contains 15 residues. CDR3 nucleotide sequence: TGTGCCAGCATTTCTTCCTCCGGACACCTCACTGAAGCTTTCTTT. This encodes CASISSSGHLTEAFF.

The V and J genes are TRBV11-1 and TRBJ2-5; D is perhaps TRBD1 (5 bases). The CDR3 loop spans 15 amino acids. Germline CDR1 reads SGHAT; CDR2 reads FQDESV (reference sequence). Trimming stripped 3 bases from V and 4 bases from J, with 15 bases between. CDR3 nucleotides: TGTGCCAGCAGCTTTGACAGTGGGGTAGCAGAGACCCAGTACTTC. Translating it yields CASSFDSGVAETQYF. Full variable domain (outside the CDR3, taken from reference TRBV11-1 and TRBJ2-5): EAEVAQSPRYKITEKSQAVAFWCDPISGHATLYWYRQILGQGPELLVQFQDESVVDDSQLPKDRFSAERLKGVDSTLKIQPAELGDSAMYLCASSFDSGVAETQYFGPGTRLLVL.

The chain is built from TRBV5-1 and TRBJ2-7; TRBD1 is a possible D gene (6 bases). The CDR3 consists of 15 residues. The germline V and J ends were trimmed by 0 bases and 3 bases, with 13 bases remaining between them. Germline V CDR1 and CDR2: SGHRS, YFSETQ. CDR3 nucleotides: TGCGCCAGCAGCTTGGGGCAGGGGCGCCTCTACGAGCAGTACTTC. Translation: CASSLGQGRLYEQYF.

The chain couples TRBV28 to TRBJ1-1; TRBD1 agrees at 7 bases. V trimming: 4 bases; J trimming: 1 base; junction bases outside the gene matches: 6. The germline V gene encodes CDR1 MDHEN and CDR2 SYDVKM. The length of the CDR3 is 15 residues. CDR3 sequence reads: CASSWRGGGNTEAFF. The CDR3 DNA sequence: TGTGCCAGCAGTTGGCGAGGGGGCGGGAACACTGAAGCTTTCTTT.

This clone was found a few times. V gene TRBV10-2 combines with J gene TRBJ2-7; D may match TRBD1 or TRBD2 (6 bases each). Germline V lookup: CDR1 WSHSY, CDR2 SAAADI. This CDR3 has 10 amino acids. Trimming cost V 10 bases and J 6 bases, with 10 bases left between them. The CDR3 here is CATKGGEQYF. In DNA, the CDR3 is TGCGCCACTAAGGGGGGCGAGCAGTACTTC.

The J gene is TRBJ2-7, the V gene TRBV19; 7 positions agree with TRBD2. Losses at the gene ends were 3 bases for V and 3 bases for J; bases not matched to a gene: 5. CDR3 length equals 14 residues. Germline V gene data show CDR1 as LNHDA and CDR2 as SQIVND (reference sequence). In nucleotides, the CDR3 is TGTGCCAGTAGTATTCGGGGGGAGGACTACGAGCAGTACTTC. It encodes CASSIRGEDYEQYF.

J is TRBJ2-1 and V is TRBV7-2, with D unresolved. V shed 1 base and J shed 5 bases, with 9 bases lying between them. Germline lookup yields CDR1 SGHTA and CDR2 FQGNSA. The CDR3 length is 14 residues. This CDR3 reads CASSLVVLNNEQFF. CDR3 in DNA: TGTGCCAGCAGCTTAGTGGTACTAAACAATGAGCAGTTCTTC.

The chain uses TRBV7-9 and TRBJ2-1, with D hard to call. V was clipped by 5 bases and J by 0 bases, with 23 bases between them. There are 19 residues in the CDR3. Germline-derived CDR1 and CDR2 are SEHNR and FQNEAQ (reference sequence). The CDR3 sequence is CASSPHGLQQPSSYNEQFF. The DNA of the CDR3 is TGTGCCAGCAGCCCTCACGGTCTCCAGCAGCCGAGCTCCTACAATGAGCAGTTCTTC.

The chain carries TRBV7-9 and TRBJ2-7; 8 bases fit TRBD1. This CDR3 contains 15 residues. CDR1 SEHNR and CDR2 FQNEAQ come from the germline V gene (reference sequence). J lost 2 bases, V lost 5 bases, and 8 bases had no gene match. The CDR3 region is CASSPWTGFAYEQYF. CDR3 nucleotide sequence: TGTGCCAGCAGCCCCTGGACAGGGTTTGCCTACGAGCAGTACTTC.

To note about this clone: The same CDR3 is also encoded by other DNA sequences in this sample. The CDR3 loop reads CASSLASSYEQYF. For the CDR3, the DNA is TGCGCCAGCAGCTTAGCCAGCTCCTACGAGCAGTACTTC. The gene calls are TRBV5-1 and TRBJ2-7, with no clear D. Germline V gene lookup returns CDR1 SGHRS and CDR2 YFSETQ. The CDR3 is 13 residues long. With 2 bases removed from V and 0 bases from J, the gap between germline ends came to 6 bases.

The V gene is TRBV7-9, the J gene TRBJ2-3; D is unclear. Trimming stripped 1 base from V and 4 bases from J, with 6 bases between. CDR1 and CDR2 from the germline V gene are SEHNR and FQNEAQ (reference sequence). The CDR3 is made up of 13 amino acids. CDR3 residues: CASSLGLADTQYF. CDR3 DNA: TGTGCCAGCAGCTTAGGGCTCGCAGATACGCAGTATTTT.

The chain links TRBV27 to TRBJ2-5, with D perhaps being TRBD1 or TRBD2 (5 bases each). Germline assignment: CDR1 MNHEY and CDR2 SMNVEV (reference sequence). This CDR3 region has 14 residues. The V end lost 3 bases, the J end lost 3 bases, and 11 bases lay between the germline ends. CDR3 nucleotides: TGTGCCAGCAGTTTTTCGGGACGGGAAGAGACCCAGTACTTC. It encodes CASSFSGREETQYF.

This clone was detected a few times. The rearrangement uses TRBV5-1 and TRBJ2-3; 7 positions match TRBD2. This CDR3 is 16 amino acids long. Germline trimming cut 0 bases from V and 1 base from J; bases unmatched to any gene: 5. CDR1 is SGHRS and CDR2 is YFSETQ in the germline V gene. CDR3 DNA: TGCGCCAGCAGCTTGGTGGGAGGGTTCGGCACAGATACGCAGTATTTT. It codes for CASSLVGGFGTDTQYF.

The gene calls are TRBV27 and TRBJ2-7, with 9 nucleotides matching TRBD1. CDR3 length: 15 amino acids. V was clipped by 1 base and J by 2 bases; unmatched bases: 3. Germline-derived CDR1 and CDR2 are MNHEY and SMNVEV (reference sequence). The CDR3, as DNA: TGTGCCAGCAGTTTATGGGGGACAGGGCCCTACGAGCAGTACTTC. Translating gives CASSLWGTGPYEQYF.

The chain links TRBV7-8 to TRBJ2-5, with D possibly TRBD1 on 5 matching bases. This CDR3 has 17 amino acids. CDR1 is SGHVS and CDR2 is FQNEAQ in the germline V gene. V shed 0 bases and J shed 7 bases, with 21 bases lying between them. The CDR3 is CASSLAVRIDTRGTQYF. The CDR3 nucleotides read TGTGCCAGCAGCTTAGCGGTGCGCATAGACACAAGGGGGACCCAGTACTTC.

The J gene is TRBJ1-2, the V gene TRBV27, with 8 bases lining up with TRBD1. Germline V gene data show CDR1 as MNHEY and CDR2 as SMNVEV (reference sequence). V shed 5 bases, J shed 4 bases, and the junction held 9 bases outside the gene matches. The length of the CDR3 is 15 residues. In DNA, the CDR3 is TGTGCCAGCAGTCCTAGCGCAGGGGGCGCCTATGGCTACACCTTC. Its protein is CASSPSAGGAYGYTF.

The chain combines TRBV27 with TRBJ1-5; no definite D call. CDR1 is MNHEY, CDR2 SMNVEV, per germline (reference sequence). The V gene lost 3 bases and the J gene lost 2 bases, with 11 bases spanning the gap. The CDR3 has 15 amino acids. Written as DNA, the CDR3 is TGTGCCAGCAGTTTTCAAGGATGGGGCAATCAGCCCCAGCATTTT. It is translated as CASSFQGWGNQPQHF.

V and J are TRBV25-1 and TRBJ1-1, with 7 bases fitting TRBD1. Germline V gene data show CDR1 as MGHDK and CDR2 as SYGVNS. The CDR3 contains 13 residues. Germline trimming cut 7 bases from V and 4 bases from J; bases unmatched to any gene: 6. CDR3 residues: CASTLSGGTEAFF. The CDR3 DNA reads as TGTGCCAGCACCCTTTCAGGGGGCACTGAAGCTTTCTTT.

The chain combines TRBV27 with TRBJ1-2; 8 bases agree with TRBD1. J was trimmed by 4 bases and V by 8 bases; bases with no gene match: 6. The germline V gene has CDR1 MNHEY and CDR2 SMNVEV (reference sequence). This CDR3 spans 13 amino acids. The CDR3 DNA is TGTGCCAGCGGCGGACAGGGCCGCTATGGCTACACCTTC. This sequence encodes CASGGQGRYGYTF.

The chain links TRBV4-1 to TRBJ2-3, with 11 nucleotides matching TRBD1. V lost 2 bases, J lost 6 bases, and 4 bases stayed unmatched. The CDR3 is made up of 15 amino acids. Germline V gene data show CDR1 as MGHRA and CDR2 as YSYEKL. The CDR3: CASSQTGTGGDTQYF. CDR3 bases: TGCGCCAGCAGCCAAACCGGGACAGGGGGTGATACGCAGTATTTT.

This clone came up a few times. The chain is built from TRBV27 and TRBJ2-5; no reliable D call. CDR3 length: 14 amino acids. Germline loops: CDR1 MNHEY, CDR2 SMNVEV (reference sequence). V lost 5 bases, J lost 1 base, and 11 bases lay in between. The DNA of the CDR3 is TGTGCCAGCAGTCGACACAGCAGCCAAGAGACCCAGTACTTC. Residues: CASSRHSSQETQYF.

The V and J genes are TRBV4-3 and TRBJ2-7; 7 nucleotides agree with TRBD1. CDR3 length: 15 amino acids. Germline loops: CDR1 LGHNA, CDR2 YSLEER. The ends lost 4 bases at V and 3 bases at J; junction bases unmatched: 9. The CDR3 region has the DNA TGCGCCAGCAGCCTAGAGGGGGACAGCCTCTACGAGCAGTACTTC. Amino acids: CASSLEGDSLYEQYF.

V gene TRBV6-5 combines with J gene TRBJ1-2; D not resolved. Trimming took off 5 bases at V and 4 bases at J, with 8 bases between the two ends. Germline lookup yields CDR1 MNHEY and CDR2 SVGAGI. The CDR3 is 12 residues long. The CDR3 DNA sequence: TGTGCCAGCAGTGGAGGAGGCTATGGCTACACCTTC. It translates to CASSGGGYGYTF.

In its sample, this clone was seen a few times. The chain has TRBV29-1 and TRBJ2-7; 7 bases agree with TRBD1. This CDR3 is 11 amino acids long. Per the germline V gene, CDR1 is SQVTM and CDR2 is ANQGSEA. The trim removed 7 bases at V and 2 bases at J, leaving 2 bases unmatched. This CDR3 is CSATGTYEQYF. In nucleotides, the CDR3 is TGCAGCGCGACAGGGACCTACGAGCAGTACTTC.

The genes are TRBV14 and TRBJ1-5, with D possibly TRBD1 on 5 matching bases. The V end lost 6 bases, the J end lost 9 bases, and 15 bases lay between the germline ends. Germline CDR1 SGHDN, CDR2 FVKESK. CDR3 length: 13 amino acids. The CDR3 DNA reads as TGTGCCAGCAGTCCGGGACGGAAAGGGCCCCAGCATTTT. This codes for CASSPGRKGPQHF.